This section outlines one T cell receptor (beta chain) sequence together with its context. This sample was taken from a study of T cell changes during pregnancy in multiple sclerosis. Trimming removed 2 bases from V and 5 bases from J, with 13 bases in between. This CDR3 is 15 amino acids long. Germline assignment: CDR1 LNHDA and CDR2 SQIVND (reference sequence). Method: immunoSEQ multiplex PCR; TCRdb's copy keeps in-frame clones and lacks some. The top ten clones hold about 9.4% of a sample with about 50,000 clones, over 80% of them seen once. The sequences come from CD8+ T cells from peripheral blood mononuclear cells, collected after pregnancy. This clonotype was sampled from a female donor with multiple sclerosis, enrolled in a pregnancy study. The V call is TRBV19, the J call TRBJ2-1; D possibly corresponds to TRBD2 (5 bases). The CDR3 region has the DNA TGTGCCAGTAGTATAATGAGGCGGGCCAACAATGAGCAGTTCTTC. Translating gives CASSIMRRANNEQFF.